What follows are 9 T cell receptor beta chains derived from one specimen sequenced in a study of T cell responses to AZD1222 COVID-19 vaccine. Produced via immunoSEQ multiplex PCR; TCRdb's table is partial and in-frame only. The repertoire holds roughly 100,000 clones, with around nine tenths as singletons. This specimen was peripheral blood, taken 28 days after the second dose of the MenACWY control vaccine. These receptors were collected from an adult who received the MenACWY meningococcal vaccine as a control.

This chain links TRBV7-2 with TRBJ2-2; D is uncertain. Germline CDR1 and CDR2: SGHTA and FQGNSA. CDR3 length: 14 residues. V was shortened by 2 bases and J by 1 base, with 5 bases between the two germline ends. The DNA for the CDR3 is TGTGCCAGCAGCTTACAGCAGAACACCGGGGAGCTGTTTTTT. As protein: CASSLQQNTGELFF.

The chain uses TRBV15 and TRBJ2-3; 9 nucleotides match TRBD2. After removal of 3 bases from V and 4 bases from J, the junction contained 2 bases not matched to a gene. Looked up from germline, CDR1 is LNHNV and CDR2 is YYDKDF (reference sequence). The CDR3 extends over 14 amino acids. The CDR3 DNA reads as TGTGCCACCAGCAGGCGGGGGGGCGCAGATACGCAGTATTTT. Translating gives CATSRRGGADTQYF.

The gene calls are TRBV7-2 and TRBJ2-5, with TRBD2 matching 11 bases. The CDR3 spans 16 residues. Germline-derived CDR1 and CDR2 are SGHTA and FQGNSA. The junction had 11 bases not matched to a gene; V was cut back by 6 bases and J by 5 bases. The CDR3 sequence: CASRFSGGAARETQYF. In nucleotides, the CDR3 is TGTGCCAGCAGATTTAGCGGGGGGGCCGCGAGGGAGACCCAGTACTTC.

The CDR3, as DNA: TGTGCCAGCTCACCCGACAGGGGAGCTAACTATGGCTACACCTTC. Protein sequence: CASSPDRGANYGYTF. The genes are TRBV18 and TRBJ1-2, with TRBD1 matching 8 bases. This CDR3 region has 15 residues. Germline V gives CDR1 KGHSH, CDR2 LQKENI. Germline trimming cut 3 bases from V and 0 bases from J; bases unmatched to any gene: 3.

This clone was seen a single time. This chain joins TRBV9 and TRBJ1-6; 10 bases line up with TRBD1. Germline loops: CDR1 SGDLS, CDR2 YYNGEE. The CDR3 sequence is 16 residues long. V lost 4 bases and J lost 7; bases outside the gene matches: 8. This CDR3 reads CASSNRQGAGNSPLHF. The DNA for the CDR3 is TGTGCCAGCAGCAATCGACAGGGGGCAGGGAATTCACCCCTCCACTTT.

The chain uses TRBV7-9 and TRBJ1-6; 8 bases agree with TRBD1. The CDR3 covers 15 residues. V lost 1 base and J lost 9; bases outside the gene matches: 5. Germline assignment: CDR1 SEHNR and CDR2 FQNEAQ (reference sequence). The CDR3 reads CASSLVTGVGSPLHF. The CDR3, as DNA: TGTGCCAGCAGCTTAGTGACAGGGGTTGGTTCACCCCTCCACTTT.

CDR3 in DNA: TGCGCCAGCAGCTTGGGGGCGGCGAACACTGAAGCTTTCTTT. Residues: CASSLGAANTEAFF. The chain couples TRBV5-1 to TRBJ1-1, with D unclear. The CDR3 loop spans 14 amino acids. Germline V gene data show CDR1 as SGHRS and CDR2 as YFSETQ. Trimming cost V 0 bases and J 1 base, with 7 bases left between them.

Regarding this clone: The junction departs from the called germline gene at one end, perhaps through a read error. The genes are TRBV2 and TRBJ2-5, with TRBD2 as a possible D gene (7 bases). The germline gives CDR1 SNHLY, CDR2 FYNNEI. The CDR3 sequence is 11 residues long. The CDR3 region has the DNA TGTGCCAGCACCGTGGGAGGGGGAGGGCACTTC. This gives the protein CASTVGGGGHF.

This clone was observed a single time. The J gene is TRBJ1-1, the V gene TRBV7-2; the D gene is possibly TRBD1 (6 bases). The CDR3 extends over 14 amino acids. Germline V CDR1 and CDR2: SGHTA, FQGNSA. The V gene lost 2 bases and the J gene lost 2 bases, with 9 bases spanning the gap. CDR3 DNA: TGTGCCAGCAGCTTAAACAGGGTTAACACTGAAGCTTTCTTT. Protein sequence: CASSLNRVNTEAFF.